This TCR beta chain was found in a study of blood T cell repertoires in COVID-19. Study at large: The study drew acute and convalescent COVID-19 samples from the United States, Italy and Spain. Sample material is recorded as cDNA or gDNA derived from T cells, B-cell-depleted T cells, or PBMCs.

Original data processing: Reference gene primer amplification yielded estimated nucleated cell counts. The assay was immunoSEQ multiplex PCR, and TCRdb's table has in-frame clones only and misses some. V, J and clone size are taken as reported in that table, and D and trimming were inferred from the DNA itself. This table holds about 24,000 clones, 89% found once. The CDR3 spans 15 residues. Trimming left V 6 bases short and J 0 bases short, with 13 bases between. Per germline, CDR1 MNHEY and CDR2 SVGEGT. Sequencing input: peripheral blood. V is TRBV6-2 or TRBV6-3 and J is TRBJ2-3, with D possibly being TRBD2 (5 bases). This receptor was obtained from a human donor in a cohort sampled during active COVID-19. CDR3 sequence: CASSPRGGSTDTQYF. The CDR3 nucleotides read TGTGCCAGCAGCCCCCGAGGAGGAAGCACAGATACGCAGTATTTT.